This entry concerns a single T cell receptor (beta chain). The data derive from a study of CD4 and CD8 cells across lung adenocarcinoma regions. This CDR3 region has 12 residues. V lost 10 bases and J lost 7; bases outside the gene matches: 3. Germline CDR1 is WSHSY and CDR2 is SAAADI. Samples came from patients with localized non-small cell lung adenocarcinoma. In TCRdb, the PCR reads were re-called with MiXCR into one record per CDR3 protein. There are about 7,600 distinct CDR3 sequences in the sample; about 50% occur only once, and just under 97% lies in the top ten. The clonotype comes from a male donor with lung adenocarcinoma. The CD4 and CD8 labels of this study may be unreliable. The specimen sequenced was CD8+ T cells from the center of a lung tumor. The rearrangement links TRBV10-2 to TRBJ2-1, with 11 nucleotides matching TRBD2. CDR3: CATGTSGNEQFF. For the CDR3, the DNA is TGCGCCACCGGGACTAGCGGAAATGAGCAGTTCTTC.